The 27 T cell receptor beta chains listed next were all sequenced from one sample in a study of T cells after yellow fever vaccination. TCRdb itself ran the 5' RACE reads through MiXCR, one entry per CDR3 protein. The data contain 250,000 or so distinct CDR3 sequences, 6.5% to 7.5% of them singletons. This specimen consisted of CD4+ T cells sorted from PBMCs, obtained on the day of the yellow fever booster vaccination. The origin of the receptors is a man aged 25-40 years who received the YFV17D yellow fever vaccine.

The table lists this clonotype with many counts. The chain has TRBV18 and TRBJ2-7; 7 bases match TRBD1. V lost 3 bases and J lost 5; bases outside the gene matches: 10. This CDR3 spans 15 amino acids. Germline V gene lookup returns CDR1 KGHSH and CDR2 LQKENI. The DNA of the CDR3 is TGTGCCAGCTCACCTCCGGGACAGACCCTTCACGAGCAGTACTTC. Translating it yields CASSPPGQTLHEQYF.

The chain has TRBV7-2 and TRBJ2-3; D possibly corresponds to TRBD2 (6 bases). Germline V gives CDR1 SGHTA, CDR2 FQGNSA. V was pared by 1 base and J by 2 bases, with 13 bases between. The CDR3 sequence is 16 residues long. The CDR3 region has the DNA TGTGCCAGCAGCTTAGATTCGGGGGAGATCACAGATACGCAGTATTTT. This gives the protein CASSLDSGEITDTQYF.

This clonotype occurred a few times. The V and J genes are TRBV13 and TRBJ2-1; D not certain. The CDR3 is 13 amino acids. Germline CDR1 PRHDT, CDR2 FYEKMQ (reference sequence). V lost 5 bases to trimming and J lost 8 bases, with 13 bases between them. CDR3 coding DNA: TGTGCCAGCAGCATTTATGGCCGCGATGAGCAGTTCTTC. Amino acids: CASSIYGRDEQFF.

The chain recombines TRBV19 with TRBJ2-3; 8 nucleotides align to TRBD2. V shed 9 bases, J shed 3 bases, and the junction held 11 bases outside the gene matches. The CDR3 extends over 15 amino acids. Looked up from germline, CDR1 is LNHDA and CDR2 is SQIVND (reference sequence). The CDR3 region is CASGRAFLPTDTQYF. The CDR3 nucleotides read TGTGCCAGCGGGAGGGCCTTCCTTCCGACAGATACGCAGTATTTT.

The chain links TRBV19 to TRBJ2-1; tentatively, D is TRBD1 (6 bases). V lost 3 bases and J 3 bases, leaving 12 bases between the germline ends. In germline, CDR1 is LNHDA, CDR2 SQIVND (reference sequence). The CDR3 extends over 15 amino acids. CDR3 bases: TGTGCCAGTAGTATCGTACAGGGATACTACAATGAGCAGTTCTTC. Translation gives CASSIVQGYYNEQFF.

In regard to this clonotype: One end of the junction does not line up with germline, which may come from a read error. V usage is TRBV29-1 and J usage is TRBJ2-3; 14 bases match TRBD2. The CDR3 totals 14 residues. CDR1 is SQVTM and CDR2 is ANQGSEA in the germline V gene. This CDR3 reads CSVTLTSGRALGDF. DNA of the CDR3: TGCAGCGTCACTCTGACTAGCGGGAGGGCCTTGGGGGATTTT.

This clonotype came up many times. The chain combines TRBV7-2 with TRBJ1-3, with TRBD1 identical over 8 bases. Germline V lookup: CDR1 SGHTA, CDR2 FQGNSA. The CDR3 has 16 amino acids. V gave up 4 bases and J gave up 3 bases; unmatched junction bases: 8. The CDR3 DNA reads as TGTGCCAGCAGCTCCGGGACAGGACGCGGTGGAAACACCATATATTTT. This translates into CASSSGTGRGGNTIYF. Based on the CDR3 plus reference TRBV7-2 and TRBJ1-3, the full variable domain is GAGVSQSPSNKVTEKGKDVELRCDPISGHTALYWYRQSLGQGLEFLIYFQGNSAPDKSGLPSDRFSAERTGGSVSTLTIQRTQQEDSAVYLCASSSGTGRGGNTIYFGEGSWLTVV.

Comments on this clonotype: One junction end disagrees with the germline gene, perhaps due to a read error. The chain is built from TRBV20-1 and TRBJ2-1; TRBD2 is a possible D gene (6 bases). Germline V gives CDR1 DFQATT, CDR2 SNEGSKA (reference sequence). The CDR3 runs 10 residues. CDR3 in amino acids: CSARWRDLLF. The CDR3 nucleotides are TGCAGTGCTAGATGGCGGGACCTCCTCTTC.

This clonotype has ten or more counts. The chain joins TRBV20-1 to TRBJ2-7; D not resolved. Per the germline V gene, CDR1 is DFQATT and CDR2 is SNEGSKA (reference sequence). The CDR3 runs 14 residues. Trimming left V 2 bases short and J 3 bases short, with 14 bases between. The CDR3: CSARPENLLYEQYF. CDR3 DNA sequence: TGCAGTGCTAGACCCGAGAATCTCCTCTACGAGCAGTACTTC.

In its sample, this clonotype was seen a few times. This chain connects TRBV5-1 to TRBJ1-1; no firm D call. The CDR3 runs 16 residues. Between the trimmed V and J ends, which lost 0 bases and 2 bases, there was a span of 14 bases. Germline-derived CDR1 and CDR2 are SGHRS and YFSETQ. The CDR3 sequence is CASSLAPISRNTEAFF. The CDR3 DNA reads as TGCGCCAGCAGCTTGGCCCCGATATCCAGAAACACTGAAGCTTTCTTT.

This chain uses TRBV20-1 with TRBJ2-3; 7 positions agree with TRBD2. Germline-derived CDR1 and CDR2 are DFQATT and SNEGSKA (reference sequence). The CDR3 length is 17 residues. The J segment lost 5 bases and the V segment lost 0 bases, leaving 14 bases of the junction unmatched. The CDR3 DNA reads TGCAGTGCTAGAGATGTCTGGCCGGCGGGAGAAGGAGATACGCAGTATTTT. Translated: CSARDVWPAGEGDTQYF.

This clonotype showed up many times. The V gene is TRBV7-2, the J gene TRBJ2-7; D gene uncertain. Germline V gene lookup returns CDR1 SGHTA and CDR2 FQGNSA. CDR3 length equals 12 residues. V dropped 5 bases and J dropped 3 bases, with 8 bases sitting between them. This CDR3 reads CASSLPYYEQYF. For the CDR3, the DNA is TGTGCCAGCAGCCTCCCCTACTACGAGCAGTACTTC.

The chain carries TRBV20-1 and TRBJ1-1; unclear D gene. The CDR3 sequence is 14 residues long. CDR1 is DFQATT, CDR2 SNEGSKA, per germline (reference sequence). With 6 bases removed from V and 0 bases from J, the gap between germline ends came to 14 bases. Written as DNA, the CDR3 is TGCAGTGCCACCTCCGGGCCTATGAACACTGAAGCTTTCTTT. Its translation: CSATSGPMNTEAFF.

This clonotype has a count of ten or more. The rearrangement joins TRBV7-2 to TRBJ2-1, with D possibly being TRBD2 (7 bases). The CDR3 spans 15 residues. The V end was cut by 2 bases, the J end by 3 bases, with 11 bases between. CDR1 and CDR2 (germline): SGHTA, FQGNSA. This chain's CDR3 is CASSLRGGNYNEQFF. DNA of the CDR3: TGTGCCAGCAGCTTAAGGGGGGGAAACTACAATGAGCAGTTCTTC.

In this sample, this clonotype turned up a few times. The CDR3 DNA follows: TGTGCCAGCAGGGGGGACGTCTTCGAGCAGTACTTC. Translated, it gives CASRGDVFEQYF. V is TRBV6-6 and J is TRBJ2-7; D is perhaps TRBD1 or TRBD2 (5 bases each). The CDR3 runs to 12 residues. The V end lost 6 bases, the J end lost 6 bases, and 12 bases lay between the germline ends. Germline values: CDR1 MNHNY, CDR2 SVGAGI (reference sequence).

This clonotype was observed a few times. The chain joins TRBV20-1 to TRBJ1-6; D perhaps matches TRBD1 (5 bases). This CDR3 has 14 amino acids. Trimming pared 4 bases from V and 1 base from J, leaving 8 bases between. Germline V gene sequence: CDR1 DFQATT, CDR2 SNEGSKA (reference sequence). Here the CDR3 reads CSAKDSSYNSPLHF. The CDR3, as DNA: TGCAGTGCTAAAGACAGTTCCTATAATTCACCCCTCCACTTT.

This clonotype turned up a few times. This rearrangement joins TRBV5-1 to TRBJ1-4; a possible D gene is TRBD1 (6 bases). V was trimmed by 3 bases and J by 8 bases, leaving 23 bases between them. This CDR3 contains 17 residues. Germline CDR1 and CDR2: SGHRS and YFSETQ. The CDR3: CASSSDPQGAGDEKLFF. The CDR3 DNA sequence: TGCGCCAGCAGCTCGGACCCACAGGGAGCAGGGGACGAAAAACTGTTTTTT. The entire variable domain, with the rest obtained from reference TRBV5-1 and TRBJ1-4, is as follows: KAGVTQTPRYLIKTRGQQVTLSCSPISGHRSVSWYQQTPGQGLQFLFEYFSETQRNKGNFPGRFSGRQFSNSRSEMNVSTLELGDSALYLCASSSDPQGAGDEKLFFGSGTQLSVL.

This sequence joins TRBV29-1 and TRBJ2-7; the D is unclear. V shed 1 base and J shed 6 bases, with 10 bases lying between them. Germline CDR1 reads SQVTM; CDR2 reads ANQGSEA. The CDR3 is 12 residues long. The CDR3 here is CSVEANSGEQYF. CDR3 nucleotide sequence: TGCAGCGTTGAAGCGAATTCAGGCGAGCAGTACTTC.

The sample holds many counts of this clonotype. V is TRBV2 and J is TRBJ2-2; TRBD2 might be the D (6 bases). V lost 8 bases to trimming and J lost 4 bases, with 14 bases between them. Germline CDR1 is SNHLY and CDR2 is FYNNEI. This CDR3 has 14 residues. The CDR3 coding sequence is TGTGCCAGCTTGGGGGAGGTCCGCACCGGGGAGCTGTTTTTT. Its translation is CASLGEVRTGELFF.

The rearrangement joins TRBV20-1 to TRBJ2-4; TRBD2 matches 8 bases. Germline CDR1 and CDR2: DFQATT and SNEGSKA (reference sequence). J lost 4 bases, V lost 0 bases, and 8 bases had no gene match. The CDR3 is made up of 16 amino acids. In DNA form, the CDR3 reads TGCAGTGCTAGAGATCTTGGCGGGAGGACTAAAAACATTCAGTACTTC. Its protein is CSARDLGGRTKNIQYF.

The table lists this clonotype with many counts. DNA for the CDR3: TGCGCCAGCAGCCCAGAACAGGCGGGAGGCAACGAGCAGTACTTC. Its protein product is CASSPEQAGGNEQYF. V usage is TRBV5-1 and J usage is TRBJ2-7; 8 bases fit TRBD2. This CDR3 is 15 amino acids long. CDR1 SGHRS and CDR2 YFSETQ come from the germline V gene. With V trimmed by 4 bases and J by 5 bases, 11 bases remained unmatched.

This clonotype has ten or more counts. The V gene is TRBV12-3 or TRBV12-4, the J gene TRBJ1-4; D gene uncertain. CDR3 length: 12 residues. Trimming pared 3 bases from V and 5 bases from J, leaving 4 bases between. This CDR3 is CASSLQNEKLFF. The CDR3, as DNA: TGTGCCAGCAGTTTGCAGAATGAAAAACTGTTTTTT.

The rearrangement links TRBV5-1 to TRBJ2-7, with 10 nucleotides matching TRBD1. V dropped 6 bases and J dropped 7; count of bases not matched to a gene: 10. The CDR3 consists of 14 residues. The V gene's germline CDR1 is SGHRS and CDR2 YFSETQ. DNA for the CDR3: TGCGCCAGCACCGAGGACAGGGGGTCCGGGGAGCAGTACTTC. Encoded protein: CASTEDRGSGEQYF.

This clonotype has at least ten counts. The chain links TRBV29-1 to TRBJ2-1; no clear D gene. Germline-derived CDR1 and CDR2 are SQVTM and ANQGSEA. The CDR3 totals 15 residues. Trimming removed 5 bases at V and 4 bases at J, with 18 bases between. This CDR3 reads CSVLALTSQYNEQFF. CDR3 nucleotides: TGCAGCGTTCTCGCCCTAACGTCGCAGTACAATGAGCAGTTCTTC.

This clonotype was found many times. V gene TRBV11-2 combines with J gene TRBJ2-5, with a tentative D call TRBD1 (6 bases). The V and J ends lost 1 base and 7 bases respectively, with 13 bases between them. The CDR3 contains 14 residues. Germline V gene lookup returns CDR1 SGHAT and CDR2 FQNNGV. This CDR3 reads CASSLVQGLGTQYF. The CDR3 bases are TGTGCCAGCAGCTTAGTACAGGGCTTGGGGACCCAGTACTTC.

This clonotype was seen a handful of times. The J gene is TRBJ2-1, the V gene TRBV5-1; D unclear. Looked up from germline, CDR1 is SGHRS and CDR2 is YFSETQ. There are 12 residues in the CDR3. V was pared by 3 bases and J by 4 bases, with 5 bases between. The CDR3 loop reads CASSSIYNEQFF. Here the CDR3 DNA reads TGCGCCAGCAGCTCCATATACAATGAGCAGTTCTTC.

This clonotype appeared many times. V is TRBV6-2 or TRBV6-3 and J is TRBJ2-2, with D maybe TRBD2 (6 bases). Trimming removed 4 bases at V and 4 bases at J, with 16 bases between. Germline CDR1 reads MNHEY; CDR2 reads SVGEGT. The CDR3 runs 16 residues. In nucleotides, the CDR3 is TGTGCCAGCAGTTCTTCCGGGACTTCGATCACCGGGGAGCTGTTTTTT. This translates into CASSSSGTSITGELFF.